Shown below are 16 T cell receptor beta chains from a single sample sequenced in a study of T cell clonotyping in hematopoietic cell transplantation. The assay was immunoSEQ multiplex PCR, and TCRdb's table has in-frame clones only and misses some. The sample has approximately 42,000 clones; 95% are singletons. The sequencing input was peripheral blood mononuclear cells. These receptors all come from a man under 40 in good health. Some clones in this sample may be carry-over from other donors' samples.

The V call is TRBV30, the J call TRBJ2-3, with 7 bases aligning to TRBD2. V dropped 6 bases and J dropped 1; count of bases not matched to a gene: 10. Looked up from germline, CDR1 is GTSNPN and CDR2 is SVGIG (reference sequence). The CDR3 has 15 residues. Written as DNA, the CDR3 is TGTGCCTGCGCGTCTAGCGGAGGAGGCACAGATACGCAGTATTTT. Amino acids: CACASSGGGTDTQYF. Full variable domain (remainder filled in from reference TRBV30 and TRBJ2-3): SQTIHQWPATLVQPVGSPLSLECTVEGTSNPNLYWYRQAAGRGLQLLFYSVGIGQISSEVPQNLSASRPQDRQFILSSKKLLLSDSGFYLCACASSGGGTDTQYFGPGTRLTVL.

This chain uses TRBV5-1 with TRBJ1-5; D gene unclear. The CDR3 is made up of 15 amino acids. Looked up from germline, CDR1 is SGHRS and CDR2 is YFSETQ. Trimming shortened V by 1 base and J by 4 bases, and 12 bases separated the two germline ends. The CDR3, as DNA: TGCGCCAGCAGCTTGTTGGGGATTCGGAATCAGCCCCAGCATTTT. Protein: CASSLLGIRNQPQHF.

The chain has TRBV25-1 and TRBJ2-3; 8 positions agree with TRBD2. The V and J ends lost 4 bases and 2 bases, in that order; junction bases with no gene match: 14. From germline, CDR1 is MGHDK and CDR2 SYGVNS. The CDR3 extends over 18 amino acids. The CDR3, as DNA: TGTGCCAGCAGTGGCTCCGGGACTAGGGCCGCACACACAGATACGCAGTATTTT. Its translation: CASSGSGTRAAHTDTQYF.

The chain uses TRBV7-8 and TRBJ2-2; maybe TRBD2 (5 bases). Trimming left V 1 base short and J 3 bases short, with 12 bases between. Germline V gene sequence: CDR1 SGHVS, CDR2 FQNEAQ. This CDR3 comprises 16 residues. The CDR3 DNA follows: TGTGCCAGCAGCTTAGATCCTAGCAAGGACACCGGGGAGCTGTTTTTT. It specifies CASSLDPSKDTGELFF.

V and J are TRBV29-1 and TRBJ2-6; 8 bases fit TRBD1. The length of the CDR3 is 13 residues. Germline V gives CDR1 SQVTM, CDR2 ANQGSEA. J gave up 2 bases and V 6 bases, and 0 bases lay outside the gene matches. The CDR3 coding sequence is TGCAGCGTGACAGGGGCTGGGGCCAACGTCCTGACTTTC. It is translated as CSVTGAGANVLTF.

This rearrangement joins TRBV5-1 to TRBJ2-7; D might be TRBD1 or TRBD2, each matching 5 bases. The V gene's germline CDR1 is SGHRS and CDR2 YFSETQ. The CDR3 runs 15 residues. V lost 0 bases to trimming and J lost 2 bases, with 12 bases between them. Here the CDR3 DNA reads TGCGCCAGCAGCTTGGAACTGGGGACGGCCTACGAGCAGTACTTC. Amino acids: CASSLELGTAYEQYF. Complete variable domain (other parts from reference TRBV5-1 and TRBJ2-7): KAGVTQTPRYLIKTRGQQVTLSCSPISGHRSVSWYQQTPGQGLQFLFEYFSETQRNKGNFPGRFSGRQFSNSRSEMNVSTLELGDSALYLCASSLELGTAYEQYFGPGTRLTVT.

V gene TRBV5-1 combines with J gene TRBJ2-3; no reliable D call. The CDR3 has 14 amino acids. Trimming left V 1 base short and J 1 base short, with 7 bases between. Germline V lookup: CDR1 SGHRS, CDR2 YFSETQ. CDR3: CASSLSPGTDTQYF. CDR3 in DNA: TGCGCCAGCAGCTTGTCCCCGGGCACAGATACGCAGTATTTT.

This chain joins TRBV6-5 and TRBJ1-4, with D possibly TRBD1 on 5 matching bases. The germline V gene encodes CDR1 MNHEY and CDR2 SVGAGI. Trimming took off 2 bases at V and 8 bases at J, with 12 bases between the two ends. The CDR3 runs to 14 residues. As DNA, the CDR3 is TGTGCCAGCAGTTACGGGGGGATCGGCGAAAAACTGTTTTTT. This sequence encodes CASSYGGIGEKLFF.

With regard to this clone: A junction boundary mismatches the germline segment, possibly from a read error. J is TRBJ2-1 and V is TRBV4-1; perhaps TRBD2 as D (5 bases). CDR1 is MGHRA and CDR2 is YSYEKL in the germline V gene. The CDR3 has 13 amino acids. CDR3 sequence reads: CASSPTIGDAPVF. DNA for the CDR3: TGCGCCAGCAGCCCGACAATCGGGGATGCCCCCGTCTTC.

The chain carries TRBV28 and TRBJ2-2; 7 positions agree with TRBD1. J lost 9 bases, V lost 6 bases, and 10 bases had no gene match. Germline CDR1 and CDR2: MDHEN and SYDVKM. The CDR3 is made up of 14 amino acids. CDR3 region: CASSSGQPLRELFF. The CDR3, as DNA: TGTGCCAGCAGCTCGGGACAGCCATTGCGGGAGCTGTTTTTT.

Comment on this clone: Other DNA sequences in this specimen translate into the identical CDR3. The rearrangement joins TRBV6-1 to TRBJ2-7; perhaps TRBD1 as D (6 bases). From germline, CDR1 is MNHNS and CDR2 SASEGT. V lost 4 bases to trimming and J lost 0 bases, with 10 bases between them. This CDR3 comprises 14 residues. The CDR3 is CASSGRGASYEQYF. The CDR3 nucleotides read TGTGCCAGCAGTGGCAGGGGCGCCTCCTACGAGCAGTACTTC.

DNA of the CDR3: TGTGCCAGCAGCTTGTCTCAGAGGGTGGAGACCCAGTACTTC. This translates into CASSLSQRVETQYF. The chain combines TRBV5-5 with TRBJ2-5, with a tentative D call TRBD2 (5 bases). V shed 1 base and J shed 5 bases, with 12 bases lying between them. In germline, CDR1 is SGHKS, CDR2 YYEKEE (reference sequence). This CDR3 is built from 14 residues.

This rearrangement joins TRBV9 to TRBJ1-3, with 8 bases identical to TRBD1. This CDR3 contains 15 residues. Germline CDR1 is SGDLS and CDR2 is YYNGEE. The J segment lost 4 bases and the V segment lost 4 bases, leaving 7 bases of the junction unmatched. The CDR3 spells CASSPLRGLGNTIYF. The CDR3 DNA reads TGTGCCAGCAGCCCCCTCAGGGGGCTAGGAAACACCATATATTTT. Full variable domain (rest looked up from reference TRBV9 and TRBJ1-3): DSGVTQTPKHLITATGQRVTLRCSPRSGDLSVYWYQQSLDQGLQFLIQYYNGEERAKGNILERFSAQQFPDLHSELNLSSLELGDSALYFCASSPLRGLGNTIYFGEGSWLTVV.

This sequence joins TRBV19 and TRBJ2-7, with TRBD2 identical over 9 bases. In germline, CDR1 is LNHDA, CDR2 SQIVND (reference sequence). J lost 0 bases, V lost 4 bases, and 7 bases had no gene match. The CDR3 spans 16 residues. The CDR3 DNA is TGTGCCAGTAGTACTAGCGGGACGATGAACTCCTACGAGCAGTACTTC. It specifies CASSTSGTMNSYEQYF.

The V gene is TRBV11-3, the J gene TRBJ2-3; D may correspond to TRBD1 or TRBD2 (5 bases each). Per the germline V gene, CDR1 is SGHNT and CDR2 is YENEEA. Deletions cut 5 bases from V and 0 bases from J, with 15 bases between. CDR3 size: 16 residues. The CDR3 coding sequence is TGTGCCAGCAGCCATAGTGGGACGGCTAGCACAGATACGCAGTATTTT. It encodes CASSHSGTASTDTQYF.

The rearrangement joins TRBV19 to TRBJ1-2; possibly TRBD1 for D (5 bases). This CDR3 region has 11 residues. The ends were cut back, 9 bases at V and 7 bases at J, with 12 bases in the middle. In germline, CDR1 is LNHDA, CDR2 SQIVND (reference sequence). The DNA of the CDR3 is TGTGCCAGCACCATGGGGACTGGCTACACCTTC. Residues: CASTMGTGYTF.